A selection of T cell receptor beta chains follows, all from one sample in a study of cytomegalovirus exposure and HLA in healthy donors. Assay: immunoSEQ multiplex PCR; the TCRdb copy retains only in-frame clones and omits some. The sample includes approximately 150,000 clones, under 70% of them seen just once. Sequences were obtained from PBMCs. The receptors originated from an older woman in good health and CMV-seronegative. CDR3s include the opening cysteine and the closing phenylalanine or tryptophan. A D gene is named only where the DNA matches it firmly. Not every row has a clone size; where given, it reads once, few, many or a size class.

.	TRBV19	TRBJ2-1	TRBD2	CASSIVSSGGYNEQFF	TGTGCCAGTAGTATAGTGAGTAGCGGGGGCTACAATGAGCAGTTCTTC
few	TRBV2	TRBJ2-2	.	CASSEEGAGELFF	TGTGCCAGCAGTGAAGAGGGGGCCGGGGAGCTGTTTTTT
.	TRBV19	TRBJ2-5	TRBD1	CASKAGTGVVETQYF	TGTGCCAGTAAAGCCGGGACAGGGGTCGTGGAGACCCAGTACTTC
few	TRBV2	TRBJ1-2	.	CAIPQMGGYGYTF	TGTGCCATCCCGCAGATGGGGGGCTATGGCTACACCTTC
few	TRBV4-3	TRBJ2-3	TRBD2	CASSQGLASGVGTDTQYF	TGCGCCAGCAGCCAAGGCTTGGCTAGCGGGGTAGGCACAGATACGCAGTATTTT
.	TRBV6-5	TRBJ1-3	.	CASSPAGGTGNTIYF	TGTGCCAGCAGTCCAGCCGGGGGGACTGGAAACACCATATATTTT
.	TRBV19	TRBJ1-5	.	CASSIRQAISNQPQHF	TGTGCCAGTAGTATCCGACAGGCGATTAGCAATCAGCCCCAGCATTTT
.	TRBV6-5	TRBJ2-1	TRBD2	CASSSASGRSDEQFF	TGTGCCAGCAGCTCTGCTAGCGGGAGGTCGGATGAGCAGTTCTTC
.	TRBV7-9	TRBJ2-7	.	CASSGDTYEQYF	TGTGCCAGCAGCGGGGACACCTACGAGCAGTACTTC
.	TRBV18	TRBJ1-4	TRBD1	CASSQTGTGGKEKLFF	TGTGCCAGCTCACAAACCGGGACAGGGGGCAAAGAAAAACTGTTTTTT
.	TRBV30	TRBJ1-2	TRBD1	CAWSVSIRDRGIGGYTF	TGTGCCTGGAGTGTATCCATCCGGGACAGGGGAATTGGCGGCTACACCTTC
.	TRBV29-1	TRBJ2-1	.	CSVGGQSNEQFF	TGCAGCGTTGGCGGACAGTCCAATGAGCAGTTCTTC
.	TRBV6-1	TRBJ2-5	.	CASSGFGGGVGGETQYF	TGTGCCAGCAGTGGATTTGGTGGAGGGGTGGGCGGGGAGACCCAGTACTTC
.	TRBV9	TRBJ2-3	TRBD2	CASSAHGRTSAGVATDTQYF	TGTGCCAGCAGCGCCCACGGGCGGACTAGCGCGGGGGTGGCCACAGATACGCAGTATTTT
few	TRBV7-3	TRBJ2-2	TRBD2	CASSLTTSGGPGELFF	TGTGCCAGCAGCTTAACGACTAGCGGGGGCCCCGGGGAGCTGTTTTTT
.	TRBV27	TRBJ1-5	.	CASSFTGGNQPQHF	TGTGCCAGCAGTTTTACAGGAGGCAATCAGCCCCAGCATTTT
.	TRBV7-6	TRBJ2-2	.	CASSLLQGNTGELFF	TGTGCCAGCAGCTTACTACAGGGTAACACCGGGGAGCTGTTTTTT
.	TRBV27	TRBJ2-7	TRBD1	CASSRIRDRFSYEQYF	TGTGCCAGCAGTAGGATCCGGGACAGATTTTCCTACGAGCAGTACTTC
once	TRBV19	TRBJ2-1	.	CASSMGREGSYNEQFF	TGTGCCAGTAGTATGGGTCGCGAGGGCTCCTACAATGAGCAGTTCTTC
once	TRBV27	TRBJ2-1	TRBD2	CASSSVAGTTSGEQFF	TGTGCCAGCAGTTCCGTAGCGGGGACCACCTCCGGTGAGCAGTTCTTC
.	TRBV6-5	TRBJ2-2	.	CASSGRARTGELFF	TGTGCCAGCAGTGGGCGGGCACGCACCGGGGAGCTGTTTTTT
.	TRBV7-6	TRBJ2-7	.	CASSLGTVSPYEQYF	TGTGCCAGCAGCTTAGGGACAGTAAGTCCCTACGAGCAGTACTTC
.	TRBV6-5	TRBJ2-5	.	CASSLTRGERETQYF	TGTGCCAGCAGTCTAACGCGCGGGGAAAGAGAGACCCAGTACTTC
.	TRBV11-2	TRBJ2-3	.	CASSDRSLGTDTQYF	TGTGCCAGCAGCGATAGGAGTTTAGGCACAGATACGCAGTATTTT
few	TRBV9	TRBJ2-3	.	CASSVAASGNTQYF	TGTGCCAGCAGCGTAGCGGCTTCAGGCAATACGCAGTATTTT
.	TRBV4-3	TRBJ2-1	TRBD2	CASSQDWTRTSEQFF	TGCGCCAGCAGCCAAGATTGGACTAGGACAAGTGAGCAGTTCTTC
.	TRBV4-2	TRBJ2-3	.	CASSPRLGRRDTQYF	TGTGCCAGCAGCCCACGACTCGGCCGTAGGGATACGCAGTATTTT
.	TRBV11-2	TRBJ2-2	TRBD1	CASSANRDRGNTGELFF	TGTGCCAGCAGCGCAAACCGGGACAGGGGAAACACCGGGGAGCTGTTTTTT
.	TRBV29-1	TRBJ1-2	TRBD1	CSVESPGDRGRGNGYTF	TGCAGCGTTGAATCCCCGGGGGACAGGGGGCGCGGTAATGGCTACACCTTC
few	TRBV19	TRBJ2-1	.	CASRGTKVVQFF	TGTGCCAGTAGGGGCACCAAGGTGGTTCAGTTCTTC
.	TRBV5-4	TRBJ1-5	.	CASSLAGSGQPQHF	TGTGCCAGCAGCTTGGCAGGGTCAGGGCAGCCCCAGCATTTT
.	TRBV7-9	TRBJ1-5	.	CSSSFEGAQHF	TGTTCCAGCAGCTTCGAAGGGGCCCAGCATTTT
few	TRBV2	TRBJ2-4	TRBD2	CASSGTSGPSDF	TGTGCCAGCAGCGGGACTAGCGGCCCGTCAGATTTC
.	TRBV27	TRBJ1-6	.	CASSELLGNSPLHF	TGTGCCAGCAGTGAGTTGTTGGGCAATTCACCCCTCCACTTT
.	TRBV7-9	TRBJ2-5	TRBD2	CASSTPARAGGLGTQYF	TGTGCCAGCAGCACACCAGCCAGGGCGGGGGGGCTCGGGACCCAGTACTTC
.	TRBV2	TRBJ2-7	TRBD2	CASSEGSWDYPSGREQYF	TGTGCCAGCAGTGAAGGGAGCTGGGACTACCCCTCCGGGCGTGAGCAGTACTTC
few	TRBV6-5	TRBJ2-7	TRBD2	CASSRNSGISYEQYF	TGTGCCAGCAGCCGAAATAGCGGGATCTCATACGAGCAGTACTTC
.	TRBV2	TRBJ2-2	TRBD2	CASSEGLAGAGELFF	TGTGCCAGCAGTGAGGGACTAGCGGGAGCCGGGGAGCTGTTTTTT
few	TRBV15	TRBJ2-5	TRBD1	CATSRGQGTGREETQYF	TGTGCCACCAGCAGAGGCCAAGGGACAGGTCGAGAAGAGACCCAGTACTTC
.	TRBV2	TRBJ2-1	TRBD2	CASSEQAGGGYEQFF	TGTGCCAGCAGTGAACAGGCGGGAGGGGGGTATGAGCAGTTCTTC
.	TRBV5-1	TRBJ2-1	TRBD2	CASSRTSANEQFF	TGCGCCAGCAGCCGGACTAGCGCCAATGAGCAGTTCTTC
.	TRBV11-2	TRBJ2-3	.	CASSDDRRVDTQYF	TGTGCCAGCAGCGATGACAGGAGAGTAGATACGCAGTATTTT
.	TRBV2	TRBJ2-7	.	CASSEARAHEQYF	TGTGCCAGCAGTGAAGCGCGGGCCCACGAGCAGTACTTC
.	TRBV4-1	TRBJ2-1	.	CASSQDAPTSRQFF	TGCGCCAGCAGCCAAGACGCGCCCACCTCCCGTCAGTTCTTC
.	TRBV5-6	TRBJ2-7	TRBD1	CASTITQGTSSYEQYF	TGTGCCAGCACCATTACACAGGGGACGAGCTCCTACGAGCAGTACTTC
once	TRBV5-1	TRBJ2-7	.	CASSLQPGLNNYEQYF	TGCGCCAGCAGCTTACAACCGGGACTTAATAACTACGAGCAGTACTTC
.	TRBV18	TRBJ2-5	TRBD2	CASSLLAGGVQETQYF	TGTGCCAGCTCACTACTAGCGGGAGGTGTCCAAGAGACCCAGTACTTC
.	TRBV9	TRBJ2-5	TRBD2	CASSKGTSGQETQYF	TGTGCCAGCAGCAAAGGGACTAGCGGGCAAGAGACCCAGTACTTC
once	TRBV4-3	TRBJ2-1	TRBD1	CASSLTGGNSYNEQFF	TGCGCCAGCAGCCTTACAGGGGGTAACTCCTACAATGAGCAGTTCTTC
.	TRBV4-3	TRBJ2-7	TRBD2	CASSQETSGRSYEQYF	TGCGCCAGCAGCCAAGAAACTAGCGGGAGGTCCTACGAGCAGTACTTC
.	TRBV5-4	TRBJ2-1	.	CASSSYDKYNEQFF	TGTGCCAGCAGCAGCTATGACAAGTACAATGAGCAGTTCTTC
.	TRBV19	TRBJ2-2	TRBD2	CASSPYALAGVFTGELFF	TGTGCCAGTAGTCCTTACGCTTTAGCGGGAGTGTTCACCGGGGAGCTGTTTTTT
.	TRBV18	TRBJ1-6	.	CASSPTGPYNSPLHF	TGTGCCAGCTCACCGACAGGCCCCTATAATTCACCCCTCCACTTT
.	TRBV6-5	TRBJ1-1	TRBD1	CASSYGTGTGGEAFF	TGTGCCAGCAGTTACGGCACCGGGACAGGGGGAGAAGCTTTCTTT
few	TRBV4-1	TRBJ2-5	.	CASSHPPVGEQETQYF	TGCGCCAGCAGCCATCCCCCGGTCGGGGAACAAGAGACCCAGTACTTC
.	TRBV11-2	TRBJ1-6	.	CASSWGGSALHF	TGTGCCAGCAGCTGGGGAGGTTCAGCCCTCCACTTT
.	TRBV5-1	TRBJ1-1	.	CASSPSAGNENTEAFF	TGCGCCAGCAGCCCCTCGGCGGGCAACGAGAACACTGAAGCTTTCTTT
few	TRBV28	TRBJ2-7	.	CASRPGVSYEQYF	TGTGCCAGCAGACCAGGGGTCTCCTACGAGCAGTACTTC
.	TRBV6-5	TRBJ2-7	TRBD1	CASSRGTGGSQQYF	TGTGCCAGCAGTAGAGGGACAGGGGGGTCACAGCAGTACTTC
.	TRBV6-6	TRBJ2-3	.	CASTEEDTQYF	TGTGCCAGCACCGAGGAAGATACGCAGTATTTT